The 8 T cell receptor beta chains given below trace back to one sample, sequenced in a study of technical replicates of blood from a few donors (dated by TCRdb to 2015 to 2018). Library construction relied on the immunoSEQ multiplex PCR assay. The immuneACCESS repertoire file appears here via TCRdb, limited to in-frame rearrangements. These files lack a portion of the clones; in checked studies, under half of the deficit traces to unresolved V genes, and the cause of the others is not known. The sample profile shows over 50,000 clones; roughly 92% of them were found once. The leading ten clones occupy 0.22% of the sample. The source material was T cells isolated from PBMCs. The receptors stem from a human donor in good health.

The V and J genes are TRBV5-1 and TRBJ1-2, with 11 positions matching TRBD1. Germline V lookup: CDR1 SGHRS, CDR2 YFSETQ. V lost 4 bases and J lost 4; bases outside the gene matches: 3. This CDR3 comprises 14 residues. The CDR3 region is CASSRDRGTYGYTF. The DNA for the CDR3 is TGCGCCAGCAGCCGGGACAGGGGGACCTATGGCTACACCTTC.

J is TRBJ1-5 and V is TRBV18, with TRBD1 identical over 10 bases. There are 16 residues in the CDR3. Germline-derived CDR1 and CDR2 are KGHSH and LQKENI. V shed 4 bases and J 6 bases; nucleotides not matched to a gene: 9. The CDR3: CASSQIRDRGSQPQHF. The CDR3 DNA reads as TGTGCCAGCTCACAGATCCGGGACAGGGGCTCTCAGCCCCAGCATTTT.

The chain carries TRBV7-9 and TRBJ1-6, with 7 bases fitting TRBD1. This CDR3 region has 15 residues. CDR1 is SEHNR, CDR2 FQNEAQ, per germline (reference sequence). J was trimmed by 8 bases and V by 5 bases; bases with no gene match: 9. DNA of the CDR3: TGTGCCAGCAGCCTAGAGGACAGGCCGGATTCACCCCTCCACTTT. Protein product: CASSLEDRPDSPLHF.

Worth noting for this clone: At the DNA level, this CDR3 is encoded by other sequences in the same sample as well. This chain uses TRBV10-3 with TRBJ1-5; D is unclear. The CDR3 covers 13 residues. Germline CDR1 and CDR2: ENHRY and SYGVKD. Trimming left V 0 bases short and J 4 bases short, with 4 bases between. CDR3 residues: CAISESLNQPQHF. The CDR3 nucleotides read TGTGCCATCAGTGAGTCACTGAATCAGCCCCAGCATTTT.

This clone was observed a single time. The chain links TRBV10-1 to TRBJ2-7, with D maybe TRBD1 (6 bases). V gave up 0 bases and J gave up 5 bases, with 17 bases separating them. Germline V gene lookup returns CDR1 WNHNN and CDR2 SYGVQD (reference sequence). The CDR3 is 16 residues long. The CDR3 DNA follows: TGCGCCAGCAGTGAGTCGGGGGCAGGGTTTATGGACGAGCAGTACTTC. It translates to CASSESGAGFMDEQYF.

The chain carries TRBV15 and TRBJ1-4; 8 nucleotides agree with TRBD1. CDR1 is LNHNV, CDR2 YYDKDF, per germline (reference sequence). The CDR3 spans 16 residues. Germline trimming cut 1 base from V and 3 bases from J; bases unmatched to any gene: 4. Written as DNA, the CDR3 is TGTGCCACCAGCAGAGGTGTCAGGGGGCCTAATGAAAAACTGTTTTTT. This gives the protein CATSRGVRGPNEKLFF.

The V gene is TRBV6-5, the J gene TRBJ1-1, with unresolved D. The CDR3 contains 15 residues. Deletions cut 0 bases from V and 1 base from J, with 9 bases between. CDR1 is MNHEY, CDR2 SVGAGI, per germline. The CDR3 reads CASSYSPHQNTEAFF. The DNA of the CDR3 is TGTGCCAGCAGTTACTCTCCACATCAGAACACTGAAGCTTTCTTT.

The chain uses TRBV28 and TRBJ2-1; the D gene is possibly TRBD2 (6 bases). The germline V gene encodes CDR1 MDHEN and CDR2 SYDVKM. The CDR3 is 16 residues long. The V and J ends lost 5 bases and 4 bases respectively, with 18 bases between them. The CDR3 DNA is TGTGCCAGCAGTATGGGAGGCGGGGCGATTTACAATGAGCAGTTCTTC. This codes for CASSMGGGAIYNEQFF.